The 26 T cell receptor beta chains in this list originate from one sample, sequenced in a study of blood T cell repertoires in COVID-19. Some clones are missing from TCRdb's copy, which holds only in-frame ones; the method was immunoSEQ multiplex PCR. The profile shows approximately 350,000 clones, 90% to 95% of them singletons. Sequencing input: peripheral blood. The receptor set was obtained from a woman between 18 and 29 years old who had recovered from COVID-19.

Of note for this clone: Distinct nucleotide sequences in the sample also encode this CDR3. The chain recombines TRBV18 with TRBJ1-2; TRBD1 is a possible D gene (5 bases). Trimming stripped 3 bases from V and 4 bases from J, with 6 bases between. CDR1 and CDR2 (germline): KGHSH, LQKENI. The CDR3 loop spans 12 amino acids. The CDR3 DNA reads as TGTGCCAGCTCACCTGACAGCTATGGCTACACCTTC. Its protein product is CASSPDSYGYTF.

The chain has TRBV29-1 and TRBJ2-3, with TRBD1 as a possible D gene (6 bases). The germline CDR1 and CDR2 sequences are SQVTM and ANQGSEA. The V and J ends lost 5 bases and 0 bases respectively, with 12 bases between them. The CDR3 contains 14 residues. The CDR3 spells CSVQAGVSTDTQYF. The CDR3 DNA follows: TGCAGCGTTCAGGCAGGGGTGAGCACAGATACGCAGTATTTT.

The chain is built from TRBV4-1 and TRBJ2-3; 7 nucleotides agree with TRBD2. V lost 1 base, J lost 0 bases, and 10 bases stayed unmatched. The CDR3 has 18 residues. Per germline, CDR1 MGHRA and CDR2 YSYEKL. In nucleotides, the CDR3 is TGCGCCAGCAGCCAAGCAATTATACTAGCGACTAGCACAGATACGCAGTATTTT. It is translated as CASSQAIILATSTDTQYF.

The J gene is TRBJ1-2, the V gene TRBV10-2; 8 bases are shared with TRBD1. Germline values: CDR1 WSHSY, CDR2 SAAADI. V trimming: 7 bases; J trimming: 5 bases; junction bases outside the gene matches: 9. The CDR3 loop spans 14 amino acids. CDR3 in amino acids: CASMSQGGNYGYTF. The CDR3 DNA is TGCGCCAGCATGTCACAGGGGGGAAATTATGGCTACACCTTC.

This clone was seen once. The sample has other DNA sequences that encode this CDR3 too. The chain combines TRBV6-5 with TRBJ1-4, with 10 bases matching TRBD1. Trimming removed 0 bases from V and 8 bases from J; junction bases left unmatched: 3. Germline V gene lookup returns CDR1 MNHEY and CDR2 SVGAGI. CDR3 length: 15 residues. The CDR3 nucleotides read TGTGCCAGCAGTTACTCGGGGACAGGGGACGAAAAACTGTTTTTT. This encodes CASSYSGTGDEKLFF.

The genes are TRBV19 and TRBJ2-4; 7 nucleotides align to TRBD1. The junction had 2 bases not matched to a gene; V was cut back by 3 bases and J by 0 bases. CDR1 and CDR2 from the germline V gene are LNHDA and SQIVND (reference sequence). The CDR3 consists of 15 residues. CDR3 loop: CASSINRGAKNIQYF. The CDR3 DNA reads TGTGCCAGTAGTATTAACAGGGGAGCCAAAAACATTCAGTACTTC.

The chain links TRBV7-8 to TRBJ1-1, with D possibly being TRBD1 (6 bases). The CDR3 has 14 amino acids. V was clipped by 5 bases and J by 11 bases, with 21 bases between them. Per germline, CDR1 SGHVS and CDR2 FQNEAQ. The chain's CDR3 is CASSPSPRGGVAFF. DNA for the CDR3: TGTGCCAGCAGCCCATCCCCCCGGGGGGGCGTGGCTTTCTTT.

The chain links TRBV6-6 to TRBJ1-4; 7 bases are shared with TRBD1. The CDR3 has 14 residues. CDR1 and CDR2 (germline): MNHNY, SVGAGI (reference sequence). J gave up 8 bases and V 5 bases, and 8 bases lay outside the gene matches. The CDR3 reads CASSDSGGGEKLFF. The CDR3 bases are TGTGCCAGCAGTGATTCAGGGGGTGGGGAAAAACTGTTTTTT.

The chain links TRBV7-8 to TRBJ1-5; TRBD1 aligns across 7 bases. J gave up 2 bases and V 5 bases, and 6 bases lay outside the gene matches. Per germline, CDR1 SGHVS and CDR2 FQNEAQ. The CDR3 is made up of 15 amino acids. CDR3 protein: CASSPTGTRNQPQHF. CDR3 in DNA: TGTGCCAGCAGCCCGACAGGGACCCGCAATCAGCCCCAGCATTTT.

This clone was seen once. The chain uses TRBV24-1 and TRBJ1-1, with D perhaps matching TRBD1 (6 bases). Trimming pared 4 bases from V and 1 base from J, leaving 12 bases between. Germline CDR1 and CDR2: KGHDR and SFDVKD. The CDR3 is made up of 15 amino acids. CDR3 protein: CATSEAGAQNTEAFF. CDR3 bases: TGTGCCACCAGTGAGGCAGGGGCACAGAACACTGAAGCTTTCTTT.

The gene calls are TRBV12-5 and TRBJ2-1; possible D gene TRBD2, 6 bases. The ends were cut back, 0 bases at V and 7 bases at J, with 16 bases in the middle. This CDR3 has 16 residues. The germline gives CDR1 LGHNT, CDR2 FRNRAP. CDR3 residues: CASGLVVRESRNEQFF. Written as DNA, the CDR3 is TGTGCTAGTGGTTTGGTAGTCCGGGAGAGTAGGAATGAGCAGTTCTTC.

The V and J genes are TRBV19 and TRBJ1-1; 7 nucleotides match TRBD1. Germline-derived CDR1 and CDR2 are LNHDA and SQIVND (reference sequence). Trimming took 0 bases from V and 10 from J; bases not matched to a gene: 11. CDR3 length: 15 amino acids. The CDR3 bases are TGTGCCAGTAGTATAGATTACGGGTACCAGGGGGTAGCTTTCTTT. Translating it yields CASSIDYGYQGVAFF. The whole variable domain, remainder taken from reference TRBV19 and TRBJ1-1, is DGGITQSPKYLFRKEGQNVTLSCEQNLNHDAMYWYRQDPGQGLRLIYYSQIVNDFQKGDIAEGYSVSREKKESFPLTVTSAQKNPTAFYLCASSIDYGYQGVAFFGQGTRLTVV.

V gene TRBV7-2 combines with J gene TRBJ2-3, with D perhaps TRBD2 (5 bases). The CDR3 sequence is 18 residues long. From germline, CDR1 is SGHTA and CDR2 FQGNSA. Trimming pared 4 bases from V and 3 bases from J, leaving 23 bases between. CDR3 nucleotide sequence: TGTGCCAGCAGCTCCATTAGCGCTACGGACTGGATTACAGATACGCAGTATTTT. This gives the protein CASSSISATDWITDTQYF.

The chain uses TRBV4-3 and TRBJ2-2; D gene ambiguous. Between the trimmed V and J ends, which lost 4 bases and 4 bases, there was a span of 13 bases. The CDR3 loop spans 15 amino acids. In germline, CDR1 is LGHNA, CDR2 YSLEER. The CDR3, as DNA: TGCGCCAGCAGCCTTCAGTTACCGGGCACCGGGGAGCTGTTTTTT. This gives the protein CASSLQLPGTGELFF.

The chain couples TRBV30 to TRBJ2-3; possibly TRBD2 for D (5 bases). There are 12 residues in the CDR3. Germline loops: CDR1 GTSNPN, CDR2 SVGIG (reference sequence). Trimming took 2 bases from V and 7 from J, leaving 10 bases between them. The CDR3 reads CAWSFGEHTQYF. The CDR3 nucleotides read TGTGCCTGGAGTTTCGGGGAGCATACGCAGTATTTT.

V usage is TRBV9 and J usage is TRBJ2-2; no clear D gene. V was cut by 0 bases and J by 1 base, with 10 bases left in between. CDR1 and CDR2 from the germline V gene are SGDLS and YYNGEE. The CDR3 has 16 amino acids. Here the CDR3 reads CASSVAPRVNTGELFF. The CDR3 DNA reads as TGTGCCAGCAGCGTAGCCCCACGGGTGAACACCGGGGAGCTGTTTTTT.

The chain recombines TRBV6-2 or TRBV6-3 with TRBJ2-7, with a weak D call TRBD2 (6 bases). Per germline, CDR1 MNHEY and CDR2 SVGEGT. V lost 4 bases to trimming and J lost 3 bases, with 7 bases between them. The CDR3 runs to 12 residues. CDR3: CASSWDFYEQYV. CDR3 sequence (DNA): TGTGCCAGCAGTTGGGACTTCTACGAGCAGTACGTC.

The chain uses TRBV7-9 and TRBJ1-5; D gene ambiguous. Germline assignment: CDR1 SEHNR and CDR2 FQNEAQ (reference sequence). V lost 3 bases and J lost 0, with 6 bases in between. The CDR3 extends over 14 amino acids. The CDR3 here is CASSLSDSNQPQHF. The CDR3 nucleotides read TGTGCCAGCAGCTTGAGCGATAGCAATCAGCCCCAGCATTTT.

This clone is a singleton in its sample. This chain uses TRBV19 with TRBJ1-2; D call uncertain. V shed 8 bases and J shed 0 bases, with 13 bases lying between them. The CDR3 is 14 residues long. CDR1 LNHDA and CDR2 SQIVND come from the germline V gene (reference sequence). CDR3 residues: CASRHVLSNYGYTF. DNA of the CDR3: TGTGCCAGTCGCCACGTACTCTCTAACTATGGCTACACCTTC. The whole variable domain, filled in from reference TRBV19 and TRBJ1-2, reads DGGITQSPKYLFRKEGQNVTLSCEQNLNHDAMYWYRQDPGQGLRLIYYSQIVNDFQKGDIAEGYSVSREKKESFPLTVTSAQKNPTAFYLCASRHVLSNYGYTFGSGTRLTVV.

In its sample, this clone was seen a few times. The rearrangement links TRBV9 to TRBJ1-6; 11 bases align to TRBD1. V was pared by 5 bases and J by 8 bases, with 3 bases of the junction left unmatched. Germline-derived CDR1 and CDR2 are SGDLS and YYNGEE. The CDR3 runs 14 residues. CDR3 region: CASSWGQGDSPLHF. DNA for the CDR3: TGTGCCAGCAGTTGGGGACAGGGGGATTCACCCCTCCACTTT.

The rearrangement joins TRBV24-1 to TRBJ2-3; D is unclear. The CDR3 sequence is 16 residues long. Per germline, CDR1 KGHDR and CDR2 SFDVKD. Trimming took 1 base from V and 2 from J, leaving 12 bases between them. DNA for the CDR3: TGTGCCACCAGTGATTTAGCAGGTCTTGACACAGATACGCAGTATTTT. Protein product: CATSDLAGLDTDTQYF.

The gene calls are TRBV28 and TRBJ1-6, with 12 bases matching TRBD1. This CDR3 is 15 amino acids long. J was trimmed by 6 bases and V by 6 bases; bases with no gene match: 3. The V gene's germline CDR1 is MDHEN and CDR2 SYDVKM. The CDR3 DNA reads as TGTGCCAGCAGCGGGACAGGGGGCCTTAATTCACCCCTCCACTTT. Residues: CASSGTGGLNSPLHF.

The chain uses TRBV7-9 and TRBJ2-1; the D is unclear. In germline, CDR1 is SEHNR, CDR2 FQNEAQ (reference sequence). Trimming took 1 base from V and 5 from J, leaving 6 bases between them. CDR3 length equals 13 residues. CDR3 bases: TGTGCCAGCAGCTTAGTTGGAGACAATGAGCAGTTCTTC. Translation gives CASSLVGDNEQFF.

J is TRBJ2-3 and V is TRBV24-1; 7 bases are shared with TRBD2. The CDR3 has 15 residues. The V and J ends lost 2 bases and 2 bases, in that order; junction bases with no gene match: 3. Germline V gene data show CDR1 as KGHDR and CDR2 as SFDVKD. This CDR3 is CATSDSGTTTDTQYF. The CDR3 nucleotides read TGTGCCACCAGTGATTCTGGGACTACCACAGATACGCAGTATTTT.

The V gene is TRBV29-1, the J gene TRBJ1-4; D is undetermined. CDR3 size: 16 residues. Germline CDR1 is SQVTM and CDR2 is ANQGSEA. Trimming took off 4 bases at V and 7 bases at J, with 22 bases between the two ends. The CDR3 bases are TGCAGCGTTGGAGAAGCGGGAGCCCGATGGGGTGAAAAACTGTTTTTT. Encoded protein: CSVGEAGARWGEKLFF.

The V gene is TRBV27, the J gene TRBJ1-6, with 9 nucleotides matching TRBD1. J lost 6 bases, V lost 6 bases, and 6 bases had no gene match. The length of the CDR3 is 15 residues. CDR1 is MNHEY and CDR2 is SMNVEV in the germline V gene (reference sequence). CDR3 nucleotides: TGTGCCAGCAGACGACAGGGGGTACGTAATTCACCCCTCCACTTT. This gives the protein CASRRQGVRNSPLHF.